The clone carrying this T cell receptor beta chain appeared a few times. Antigen: not known. 60 Vbeta and 13 Jbeta primers were used in PCR. Here immunoSEQ multiplex PCR was the method, and the copy in TCRdb shows in-frame clones only, minus some. This sample yields about 190,000 clones, of which approximately 79% are seen a single time; 1.5% to 2% belongs to the top ten. The data are from a study of cytomegalovirus exposure and HLA in healthy donors. Broader study findings: Most TCR sequences were uncommon, yet certain public TCRs appeared in many donors. Excluded: some indistinguishable V segments such as TRBV6-2 and TRBV6-3.

CDR3 length: 15 amino acids. V lost 4 bases and J lost 2; bases outside the gene matches: 5. CDR1 is SGHTA and CDR2 is FQGNSA in the germline V gene. This sequence was found in a woman aged 18-29 years in good health and CMV-seronegative. The sequenced sample was PBMCs. J is TRBJ2-4 and V is TRBV7-2; TRBD1 aligns across 7 bases. This CDR3 is CASSSPTGTKNIQYF. CDR3 nucleotide sequence: TGTGCCAGCAGCTCTCCGACAGGGACCAAAAACATTCAGTACTTC.